This T cell receptor beta chain was profiled in a study of T-cell reconstitution after alpha-beta-depleted transplantation in children. Unique molecular identifiers featured in how the TCRbeta library was prepared. One entry per CDR3 protein results from TCRdb running MiXCR on the PCR reads. The data contain around 440,000 distinct CDR3 sequences, about a sixth of them singletons. CDR1 is SGHRS and CDR2 is YFSETQ in the germline V gene. The CDR3 loop spans 12 amino acids. V lost 2 bases, J lost 8 bases, and 2 bases stayed unmatched. Material: PBMCs, mostly from graft donor cells, obtained 360 days after TCRalphabeta/CD19-depleted stem cell transplant. This clonotype was obtained from a boy younger than two who had a stem cell transplant for Wiskott-Aldrich syndrome, so the T cells may come from the graft donor. The chain employs TRBV5-1 and TRBJ1-1; TRBD1 agrees at 8 bases. CDR3 sequence reads: CASSFRGREAFF. The CDR3, as DNA: TGCGCCAGCAGCTTCAGGGGGCGCGAAGCTTTCTTT.